The clone carrying this TCR beta chain came up a few times. Its matching antigen is unknown. The source of the sample is a study of vaccination and CD4 T cells after COVID-19. Study-level results: Convalescent participants were relatively few, and none had early post-infection timepoints studied.

Time point here: late sampling 161 to 241 days after vaccination in a few convalescent patients. Treatment: roughly 10-day PBMC culture with coronavirus spike peptide pools or control peptides (ViraFEST assay). Cultured CD4+ T-cell DNA underwent Oncomine TCR Beta short-read sequencing. TCRdb processed the PCR reads anew with MiXCR; each CDR3 protein has one entry. The sample includes 17,000 or so distinct CDR3 sequences, roughly half of them seen just once. The CDR3 extends over 12 amino acids. Trimming left V 6 bases short and J 5 bases short, with 13 bases between. Germline V gene lookup returns CDR1 DFQATT and CDR2 SNEGSKA (reference sequence).

This clonotype was sampled from a human donor who had recovered from COVID-19. The specimen comprised CD4+ T cells from blood, cultured in vitro, sampled about 7 months after SARS-CoV-2 vaccination. This chain connects TRBV20-1 to TRBJ1-2, with no clear D. CDR3 in amino acids: CSAETRSYGYTF. The DNA for the CDR3 is TGCAGTGCGGAGACAAGGTCTTATGGCTACACCTTC.